This T cell receptor beta chain was identified during a study of T cell repertoires in cytomegalovirus infection. Study-level information: Recently identified HLA-C-restricted CMV epitopes were used, and well-studied HLA-B-restricted CMV epitopes were used as well. Carrying CMV and the relevant HLA type showed in public TCR beta signatures. Study results and caveats: Carriers of CMV plus the relevant HLA were identified by cumulative public TCR beta family frequency. It was HLA-C-restricted CMV-specific TCR beta clonotypes that dominated the response ex vivo.

Concerning this clonotype itself: The antigen is unknown.

TCRdb ran MiXCR on the reads and lists one entry per CDR3 protein. The sample comprises fewer than 1,000,000 distinct CDR3 sequences, around 29% of which are singletons, and roughly 13% rests with the top ten. CDR3 length: 15 residues. Germline values: CDR1 SGHRS, CDR2 YFSETQ. V was pared by 2 bases and J by 0 bases, with 12 bases between. This chain joins TRBV5-1 and TRBJ2-7; D not resolved. This TCR derives from a human donor in good health (CMV status not recorded). Some clones in this sample may be carry-over from other donors' samples. The specimen comprised cultured CD8+ T cells from PBMCs, sampled from culture after CMV antigen stimulation. The CDR3 region is CASSFKVDNSYEQYF. The DNA for the CDR3 is TGCGCCAGCAGCTTCAAGGTGGATAACTCCTACGAGCAGTACTTC.